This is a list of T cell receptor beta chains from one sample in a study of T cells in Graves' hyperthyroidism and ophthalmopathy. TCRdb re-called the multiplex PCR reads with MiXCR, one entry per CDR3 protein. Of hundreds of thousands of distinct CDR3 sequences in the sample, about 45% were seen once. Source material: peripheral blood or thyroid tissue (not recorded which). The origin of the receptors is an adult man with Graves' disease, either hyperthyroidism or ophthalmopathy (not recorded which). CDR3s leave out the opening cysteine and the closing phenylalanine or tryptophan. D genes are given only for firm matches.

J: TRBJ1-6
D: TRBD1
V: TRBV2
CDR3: ASNERQGHSPLH

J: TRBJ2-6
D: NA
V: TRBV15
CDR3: ASSYGGVNVLT

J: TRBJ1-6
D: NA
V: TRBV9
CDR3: ASRSGESNSPLH

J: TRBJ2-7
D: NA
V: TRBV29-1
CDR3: SVELVGGDEQY

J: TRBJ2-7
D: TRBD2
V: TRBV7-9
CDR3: ASSLTSGMIYEQY

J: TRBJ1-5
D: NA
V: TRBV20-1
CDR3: SAMTGNSNQPQH

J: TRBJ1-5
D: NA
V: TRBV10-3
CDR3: AISESKSGGQPQH

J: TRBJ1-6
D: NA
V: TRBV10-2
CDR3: ASNRAVYNSPLH

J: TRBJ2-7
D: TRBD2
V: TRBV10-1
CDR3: ASSETSGGTKQGHEQY

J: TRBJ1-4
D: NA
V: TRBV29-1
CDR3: SVAEGGRDEKLF

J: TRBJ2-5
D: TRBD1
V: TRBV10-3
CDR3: AISVDREETQY